The clone carrying this T cell receptor beta chain occurred once. Antigen: not known. Germline V gene data show CDR1 as SNHLY and CDR2 as FYNNEI. This CDR3 comprises 12 residues. Trimming removed 3 bases at V and 13 bases at J, with 16 bases between. This record comes from a study of T cells in Graves' hyperthyroidism and ophthalmopathy. Overall study findings and caveats: By a 13 V-J model, ophthalmopathy was set apart from stable hyperthyroidism. Blood also showed most of the thyroid clonotypes that were expanded above 0.001.

Lactation, pregnancy, other autoimmune disease or uncontrolled infection excluded patients. For the diagnoses, clinical symptoms, serum thyroxine and TRAb, thyroid ultrasound and orbital computed tomography were used. TCR beta CDR3 regions were amplified from RNA. Primed by the HTBI set, a first-round RT-PCR was run on the TCR CDR3. One entry per CDR3 protein results from TCRdb running MiXCR on the multiplex PCR reads. The sample gives 530,000 or so distinct CDR3 sequences, approximately 24% of which show up once; about 11% is in the top ten. The sequence was obtained from a woman between 25 and 40 years old with Graves' ophthalmopathy. Sequenced sample: blood. The chain uses TRBV2 and TRBJ2-7; D is unresolved. Here the CDR3 DNA reads TGTGCCAGCAGTGAGACACAAATGGGCCCTTACTTC. Translation gives CASSETQMGPYF.